This record covers a single T cell receptor (beta chain). This specimen belongs to a study of monozygotic twins with inflammatory bowel disease. Blood samples of roughly 2.5 ml were drawn from every donor. The authors isolated total RNA from whole blood without sorting T cells. The CDR3 has 12 residues. Germline CDR1 DFQATT, CDR2 SNEGSKA (reference sequence). The template switching step added UMIs that contained a 6-nucleotide sample barcode. No DNA is given; TCRdb re-called the 5' RACE reads and lists each CDR3 protein once. The sample features 90,000 to 110,000 distinct CDR3 sequences, with roughly an eighth in its top ten.

The chain combines TRBV20-1 with TRBJ2-3; the D call from TCRdb, TRBD2, cannot be confirmed without DNA. This TCR was recovered from a human donor with ulcerative colitis or Crohn's disease, or a healthy co-twin of an affected twin (not recorded which). Sequenced sample: blood. This CDR3 reads CSAGPRADTQYF.